One and the same sample provided the 12 T cell receptor beta chains below, sequenced in a study of long-term antiretroviral therapy in people with HIV. Investigators performed immunoSEQ version v3.0 at survey level. Data came from immunoSEQ multiplex PCR; TCRdb stores just in-frame clones and leaves some out. Here the sample spans fewer than 20,000 clones, about 88% being singletons. This specimen consisted of unsorted PBMCs, obtained 6.9 years after starting antiretroviral therapy. All receptors derive from a man in his forties or fifties with HIV.

Written as DNA, the CDR3 is TGTGCCAGCAGCTTAGGGGGGGACAGAGAAAACATTCAGTACTTC. It codes for CASSLGGDRENIQYF. The genes are TRBV7-6 and TRBJ2-4; D might be TRBD1 (7 bases). The CDR3 runs to 15 residues. Germline CDR1 reads SGHVS; CDR2 reads FNYEAQ. V gave up 1 base and J gave up 5 bases, with 12 bases separating them.

The chain uses TRBV4-1 and TRBJ2-6; the D gene could be TRBD1 or TRBD2 (6 bases each). V shed 0 bases and J shed 2 bases, with 14 bases lying between them. The CDR3 spans 18 residues. Germline V gives CDR1 MGHRA, CDR2 YSYEKL. The CDR3 here is CASSQDKYREAGANVLTF. CDR3 coding DNA: TGCGCCAGCAGCCAAGATAAATACAGGGAGGCTGGGGCCAACGTCCTGACTTTC.

The chain combines TRBV2 with TRBJ1-1, with D uncertain. Trimming cost V 3 bases and J 1 base, with 9 bases left between them. CDR1 is SNHLY and CDR2 is FYNNEI in the germline V gene. This CDR3 region has 14 residues. CDR3 sequence reads: CASSEILQNTEAFF. DNA for the CDR3: TGTGCCAGCAGTGAGATTTTACAGAACACTGAAGCTTTCTTT.

CDR3 loop: CAIKLAALNNEQFF. As DNA, the CDR3 is TGTGCCATCAAACTAGCGGCCCTTAACAATGAGCAGTTCTTC. The chain carries TRBV10-3 and TRBJ2-1, with 8 bases that match TRBD2. CDR1 and CDR2 (germline): ENHRY, SYGVKD. There are 14 residues in the CDR3. J lost 5 bases, V lost 7 bases, and 7 bases had no gene match.

The chain recombines TRBV9 with TRBJ2-2; D perhaps matches TRBD1 (6 bases). V was pared by 0 bases and J by 7 bases, with 16 bases between. The length of the CDR3 is 16 residues. CDR1 is SGDLS and CDR2 is YYNGEE in the germline V gene. The CDR3 DNA sequence: TGTGCCAGCAGCGTAGCCTCCGGGACACTAGGCGGGGAGCTGTTTTTT. It codes for CASSVASGTLGGELFF.

The chain joins TRBV19 to TRBJ1-1; D gene unclear. The V and J ends lost 6 bases and 4 bases respectively, with 30 bases between them. The CDR3 is 19 amino acids. Germline V gene sequence: CDR1 LNHDA, CDR2 SQIVND (reference sequence). The CDR3 loop is CASSPLRAQVRKLSTEAFF. In DNA form, the CDR3 reads TGTGCCAGTAGCCCCCTCCGGGCTCAGGTGAGGAAGTTAAGCACTGAAGCTTTCTTT.

The chain links TRBV27 to TRBJ1-5; D unclear. Per the germline V gene, CDR1 is MNHEY and CDR2 is SMNVEV (reference sequence). V was pared by 7 bases and J by 2 bases, with 12 bases between. This CDR3 spans 14 amino acids. The CDR3 coding sequence is TGTGCCAGCAAACACGGGGAGGGCAATCAGCCCCAGCATTTT. It encodes CASKHGEGNQPQHF.

V usage is TRBV7-2 and J usage is TRBJ1-2; 10 bases match TRBD1. There are 13 residues in the CDR3. V lost 5 bases, J lost 14 bases, and 11 bases stayed unmatched. Per germline, CDR1 SGHTA and CDR2 FQGNSA. The CDR3 spells CASSHNRQGANTF. The CDR3 bases are TGTGCCAGCAGCCACAACCGACAGGGGGCTAATACCTTC.

This rearrangement joins TRBV9 to TRBJ2-7; a possible D gene is TRBD2 (6 bases). The germline V and J ends were trimmed by 0 bases and 5 bases, with 9 bases remaining between them. The CDR3 is 13 amino acids. Germline V gene lookup returns CDR1 SGDLS and CDR2 YYNGEE. Written as DNA, the CDR3 is TGTGCCAGCAGCGTAGGGGGGGTCGACGAGCAGTACTTC. Translated: CASSVGGVDEQYF.

The rearrangement uses TRBV20-1 and TRBJ1-1, with a weak D call TRBD1 (6 bases). CDR1 is DFQATT and CDR2 is SNEGSKA in the germline V gene (reference sequence). This CDR3 comprises 11 residues. V was shortened by 4 bases and J by 5 bases, with 8 bases between the two germline ends. The CDR3 DNA reads as TGCAGTGCTAAGGGGGGAACTGAAGCTTTCTTT. Protein product: CSAKGGTEAFF.

The chain couples TRBV7-9 to TRBJ2-7, with D possibly being TRBD1 or TRBD2 (5 bases each). The germline gives CDR1 SEHNR, CDR2 FQNEAQ (reference sequence). The CDR3 extends over 15 amino acids. V was cut by 1 base and J by 3 bases, with 13 bases left in between. CDR3 sequence reads: CASSLVWDGNYEQYF. The CDR3, as DNA: TGTGCCAGCAGCTTAGTATGGGACGGGAACTACGAGCAGTACTTC.

This chain connects TRBV7-2 to TRBJ2-7, with 7 bases identical to TRBD1. After removal of 7 bases from V and 2 bases from J, the junction contained 5 bases not matched to a gene. The germline gives CDR1 SGHTA, CDR2 FQGNSA. This CDR3 has 13 amino acids. The chain's CDR3 is CASTKTGPYEQYF. DNA for the CDR3: TGTGCCAGCACCAAGACAGGGCCCTACGAGCAGTACTTC.